A selection of T cell receptor beta chains follows, all from one sample in a study of blood T cell repertoires in COVID-19. Sequencing was performed with immunoSEQ multiplex PCR; in TCRdb, only in-frame clones are kept and a portion is missing. The table includes more than 300,000 clones, around 87% detected once. Source material: peripheral blood. These receptors came from a woman under 40 with COVID-19, enrolled during active disease. CDR3s include the opening cysteine and the closing phenylalanine or tryptophan. Fields, in order: V gene, J gene, CDR3 length, clone size, D gene, CDR3 DNA, CDR3 protein. D genes are given only for firm matches. Clone size is given for some rows only: seen once, a few or many times, or a class if the clone is expanded.

v_gene: TRBV3-1/TRBV3-2
j_gene: TRBJ2-7
len: 15
abundance: NA
d_gene: TRBD1
CDR3nt: TGTGCCAGCAGCCAAGATTGGGGACAGGCCTACGAGCAGTACTTC
CDR3aa: CASSQDWGQAYEQYF

v_gene: TRBV5-6
j_gene: TRBJ2-4
len: 16
abundance: NA
d_gene: NA
CDR3nt: TGTGCCAGCAGCCCCTCCCCCCCGACTAGAAAGGACATTCAGTACTTC
CDR3aa: CASSPSPPTRKDIQYF

v_gene: TRBV2
j_gene: TRBJ2-1
len: 16
abundance: once
d_gene: TRBD2
CDR3nt: TGTGCCAGCAGTGAGAGATGGACTAGCGGAGACAATGAGCAGTTCTTC
CDR3aa: CASSERWTSGDNEQFF

v_gene: TRBV9
j_gene: TRBJ2-5
len: 14
abundance: NA
d_gene: NA
CDR3nt: TGTGCCAGCAGCGTAGAGGCAGGGCTGGAGACCCAGTACTTC
CDR3aa: CASSVEAGLETQYF

v_gene: TRBV4-3
j_gene: TRBJ2-1
len: 14
abundance: NA
d_gene: NA
CDR3nt: TGCGCCAGCAGCCAAGGGGCCTCGTACAATGAGCAGTTCTTC
CDR3aa: CASSQGASYNEQFF

v_gene: TRBV9
j_gene: TRBJ2-7
len: 16
abundance: NA
d_gene: TRBD2
CDR3nt: TGTGCCAGCAGCGTAGCCTCGGGAGGGCCATCCTACGAGCAGTACTTC
CDR3aa: CASSVASGGPSYEQYF

v_gene: TRBV24-1
j_gene: TRBJ2-7
len: 14
abundance: once
d_gene: TRBD1
CDR3nt: TGTGCCACCAGTGATCCGACAGGGCCCTACGAGCAGTACTTC
CDR3aa: CATSDPTGPYEQYF

v_gene: TRBV5-6
j_gene: TRBJ2-7
len: 13
abundance: NA
d_gene: NA
CDR3nt: TGTGCCAGCAGTCGGGAGTGGAGCTACGAGCAGTACTTC
CDR3aa: CASSREWSYEQYF

v_gene: TRBV20-1
j_gene: TRBJ2-5
len: 11
abundance: NA
d_gene: NA
CDR3nt: TGTGGAGTGAAGTACCAAGAGACCCAGTACTTC
CDR3aa: CGVKYQETQYF

v_gene: TRBV7-2
j_gene: TRBJ1-2
len: 15
abundance: NA
d_gene: TRBD1
CDR3nt: TGTGCCAGCAGCTATAAGACAGGGGGCGCGGGAGGCTACACCTTC
CDR3aa: CASSYKTGGAGGYTF

v_gene: TRBV14
j_gene: TRBJ2-7
len: 14
abundance: NA
d_gene: NA
CDR3nt: TGTGCCAGCAGCCAAGAGACTCCAGCCTACGAGCAGTACTTC
CDR3aa: CASSQETPAYEQYF

v_gene: TRBV4-1
j_gene: TRBJ2-5
len: 16
abundance: NA
d_gene: NA
CDR3nt: TGCGCCAGCAGCCAAGAAAGGAGTCTAGCTCAAGAGACCCAGTACTTC
CDR3aa: CASSQERSLAQETQYF

v_gene: TRBV28
j_gene: TRBJ2-1
len: 16
abundance: NA
d_gene: NA
CDR3nt: TGTGCCAGCAGTTTGGTTACTGGCGGCTCCTACAATGAGCAGTTCTTC
CDR3aa: CASSLVTGGSYNEQFF

v_gene: TRBV2
j_gene: TRBJ2-2
len: 12
abundance: NA
d_gene: NA
CDR3nt: TGTGCCAGCAGGGCCCACACCGGGGAGCTGTTTTTT
CDR3aa: CASRAHTGELFF

v_gene: TRBV9
j_gene: TRBJ1-5
len: 14
abundance: NA
d_gene: NA
CDR3nt: TGTGCCAGCGGGGAGGGTGGAAGCAATCAGCCCCAGCATTTT
CDR3aa: CASGEGGSNQPQHF

v_gene: TRBV28
j_gene: TRBJ2-7
len: 16
abundance: NA
d_gene: TRBD2
CDR3nt: TGTGCCAGCAGTCCAATCACGGGGGGACTAGTCTACGAGCAGTACTTC
CDR3aa: CASSPITGGLVYEQYF

v_gene: TRBV12-3/TRBV12-4
j_gene: TRBJ2-5
len: 12
abundance: NA
d_gene: NA
CDR3nt: TGTGCCAGCAGTTTCAGGGGAGAGACCCAGTACTTC
CDR3aa: CASSFRGETQYF

v_gene: TRBV7-9
j_gene: TRBJ2-7
len: 15
abundance: NA
d_gene: TRBD1
CDR3nt: TGTGCCAGCAGCAGGGACAAAGGACAGGGGGACGAGCAGTACTTC
CDR3aa: CASSRDKGQGDEQYF

v_gene: TRBV6-5
j_gene: TRBJ2-6
len: 15
abundance: NA
d_gene: NA
CDR3nt: TGTGCCAGCGGGATTTTAGCGACTGGGGCCAACGTCCTGACTTTC
CDR3aa: CASGILATGANVLTF

v_gene: TRBV2
j_gene: TRBJ2-2
len: 12
abundance: NA
d_gene: NA
CDR3nt: TGTGCCAGCACCCGGGGGACCGGGGAGCTGTTTTTT
CDR3aa: CASTRGTGELFF

v_gene: TRBV11-2
j_gene: TRBJ2-1
len: 15
abundance: NA
d_gene: TRBD2
CDR3nt: TGTGCCAGCAGCCTCGGGCGGGGGGGTCAGGGTGAGCAGTTCTTC
CDR3aa: CASSLGRGGQGEQFF

v_gene: TRBV4-1
j_gene: TRBJ2-1
len: 16
abundance: NA
d_gene: TRBD2
CDR3nt: TGCGCCAGCAGCCAAACAGCGGGAGCTCAGTACAATGAGCAGTTCTTC
CDR3aa: CASSQTAGAQYNEQFF

v_gene: TRBV5-6
j_gene: TRBJ1-1
len: 14
abundance: NA
d_gene: NA
CDR3nt: TGTGCCAGCAGCTTGACGAGGGTGGACACTGAAGCTTTCTTT
CDR3aa: CASSLTRVDTEAFF

v_gene: TRBV10-1
j_gene: TRBJ2-7
len: 14
abundance: NA
d_gene: TRBD1
CDR3nt: TGCGCCAGCACCCCGGGACAGGGACCCTACGAGCAGTACTTC
CDR3aa: CASTPGQGPYEQYF

v_gene: TRBV9
j_gene: TRBJ1-2
len: 17
abundance: few
d_gene: NA
CDR3nt: TGTGCCAGCAGCGAGTCTCAGTTTTCAACACCTAACTATGGCTACACCTTC
CDR3aa: CASSESQFSTPNYGYTF

v_gene: TRBV5-1
j_gene: TRBJ2-6
len: 18
abundance: NA
d_gene: NA
CDR3nt: TGCGCCAGCAGCACTCGACAGCGTACCTATTCTGGGGCCAACGTCCTGACTTTC
CDR3aa: CASSTRQRTYSGANVLTF

v_gene: TRBV9
j_gene: TRBJ1-2
len: 13
abundance: NA
d_gene: NA
CDR3nt: TGTGCCAGCAGTCGCAGGGGTGAGATAGGCTACACCTTC
CDR3aa: CASSRRGEIGYTF

v_gene: TRBV5-1
j_gene: TRBJ1-4
len: 15
abundance: NA
d_gene: NA
CDR3nt: TGCGCCAGCATGGCCGGGAGGGAGGATAATGAAAAACTGTTTTTT
CDR3aa: CASMAGREDNEKLFF